These 32 T cell receptor beta chains came from one sample sequenced in a study of T cells after yellow fever vaccination. A single record per CDR3 protein comes from TCRdb applying MiXCR to the 5' RACE reads. The sample records more than 65,000 distinct CDR3 sequences, approximately 5.9% being singletons. Sequencing was performed on CD4+ T cells sorted from PBMCs, taken roughly 14 days after the first yellow fever vaccination. The receptors shown here come from a man between 18 and 29 years old who received the YFV17D yellow fever vaccine.

The V and J genes are TRBV12-3 or TRBV12-4 and TRBJ2-6, with unresolved D. The CDR3 has 13 amino acids. The germline V and J ends were trimmed by 9 bases and 0 bases, with 6 bases remaining between them. The CDR3, as DNA: TGTGCCAGTGCCCGCTCTGGGGCCAACGTCCTGACTTTC. This codes for CASARSGANVLTF.

The table lists this clonotype with many counts. Mismatch with germline at one junction end may stem from a read error. J is TRBJ2-1 and V is TRBV2; perhaps TRBD2 as D (5 bases). Germline lookup yields CDR1 SNHLY and CDR2 FYNNEI. The CDR3 spans 11 residues. The CDR3: CASREEGEQFF. The CDR3 DNA reads TGTGCCAGCAGAGAAGAGGGAGAGCAGTTCTTC.

This clonotype was recorded many times. This chain connects TRBV5-1 to TRBJ1-3, with D possibly being TRBD1 (5 bases). Germline-derived CDR1 and CDR2 are SGHRS and YFSETQ. The CDR3 spans 16 residues. Trimming cost V 5 bases and J 4 bases, with 19 bases left between them. The CDR3 here is CASSQAQSTDGNTIYF. CDR3 coding DNA: TGCGCCAGCAGTCAAGCCCAATCGACAGACGGAAACACCATATATTTT.

This clonotype appeared many times. The V gene is TRBV12-3 or TRBV12-4, the J gene TRBJ1-2, with D unclear. The ends were cut back, 6 bases at V and 12 bases at J, with 14 bases in the middle. The CDR3 has 11 amino acids. CDR3 DNA: TGTGCCAGCAGCCTAGACGGGTCGCACACCTTC. Its translation: CASSLDGSHTF.

This clonotype has a count of ten or more. The V gene is TRBV20-1, the J gene TRBJ2-1; 9 bases are shared with TRBD2. The CDR3 runs 16 residues. V lost 4 bases and J lost 5; bases outside the gene matches: 12. The V gene's germline CDR1 is DFQATT and CDR2 SNEGSKA (reference sequence). The DNA of the CDR3 is TGCAGTGCTACTTCCCCGGCGGGGGGGCAGAACAATGAGCAGTTCTTC. Its protein is CSATSPAGGQNNEQFF.

This clonotype was observed at least ten times. The chain couples TRBV20-1 to TRBJ2-6, with TRBD1 as a possible D gene (5 bases). The CDR3 has 15 residues. Trimming cost V 4 bases and J 5 bases, with 15 bases left between them. Germline V gives CDR1 DFQATT, CDR2 SNEGSKA (reference sequence). CDR3 in amino acids: CSAKWGDSWANVLTF. The DNA of the CDR3 is TGCAGTGCTAAATGGGGCGACAGCTGGGCCAACGTCCTGACTTTC.

There are many counts of this clonotype. The chain links TRBV7-3 to TRBJ2-2; perhaps TRBD2 as D (5 bases). The germline CDR1 and CDR2 sequences are SGHTA and FQGTGA. V dropped 5 bases and J dropped 1 base, with 8 bases sitting between them. The CDR3 totals 14 residues. The CDR3 is CASSRAGNTGELFF. The CDR3 DNA follows: TGTGCCAGCAGCCGGGCGGGGAACACCGGGGAGCTGTTTTTT.

This clonotype was picked up a small number of times. The CDR3 spells CASSSLETQYF. CDR3 sequence (DNA): TGTGCCAGCAGTTCTCTGGAGACCCAGTACTTC. V usage is TRBV28 and J usage is TRBJ2-5; no clear D gene. Germline V gene data show CDR1 as MDHEN and CDR2 as SYDVKM. The CDR3 is made up of 11 amino acids. Trimming pared 4 bases from V and 5 bases from J, leaving 5 bases between. The entire variable domain, with the rest obtained from reference TRBV28 and TRBJ2-5, is as follows: DVKVTQSSRYLVKRTGEKVFLECVQDMDHENMFWYRQDPGLGLRLIYFSYDVKMKEKGDIPEGYSVSREKKERFSLILESASTNQTSMYLCASSSLETQYFGPGTRLLVL.

This clonotype occurred many times. The rearrangement links TRBV4-3 to TRBJ1-5, with D unresolved. V shed 4 bases and J shed 0 bases, with 13 bases lying between them. The CDR3 sequence is 16 residues long. Germline loops: CDR1 LGHNA, CDR2 YSLEER. The CDR3 protein is CASSPRFGDSNQPQHF. CDR3 DNA: TGCGCCAGCAGCCCCCGTTTTGGTGATAGCAATCAGCCCCAGCATTTT.

This clonotype was counted many times. The chain carries TRBV9 and TRBJ2-1, with D unresolved. CDR3 length: 16 residues. Between the trimmed V and J ends, which lost 0 bases and 5 bases, there was a span of 15 bases. From germline, CDR1 is SGDLS and CDR2 YYNGEE. This CDR3 is CASSVGPVGVDNEQFF. The CDR3 DNA reads TGTGCCAGCAGCGTAGGTCCTGTTGGGGTGGACAATGAGCAGTTCTTC. The entire variable domain, with the rest obtained from reference TRBV9 and TRBJ2-1, is as follows: DSGVTQTPKHLITATGQRVTLRCSPRSGDLSVYWYQQSLDQGLQFLIQYYNGEERAKGNILERFSAQQFPDLHSELNLSSLELGDSALYFCASSVGPVGVDNEQFFGPGTRLTVL.

This clonotype was detected ten times or more. The chain carries TRBV7-2 and TRBJ1-2; 9 bases line up with TRBD1. CDR1 is SGHTA and CDR2 is FQGNSA in the germline V gene. The V gene end was trimmed by 0 bases and the J gene end by 7 bases; junction bases not matched to a gene: 6. The CDR3 loop spans 15 amino acids. This chain's CDR3 is CASSLAPGQGSGYTF. The DNA for the CDR3 is TGTGCCAGCAGCTTAGCCCCGGGACAGGGAAGTGGCTACACCTTC. The full variable domain, rest sourced from reference TRBV7-2 and TRBJ1-2, is GAGVSQSPSNKVTEKGKDVELRCDPISGHTALYWYRQSLGQGLEFLIYFQGNSAPDKSGLPSDRFSAERTGGSVSTLTIQRTQQEDSAVYLCASSLAPGQGSGYTFGSGTRLTVV.

This clonotype was recorded many times. V is TRBV20-1 and J is TRBJ1-1; the D gene is possibly TRBD1 (5 bases). V was trimmed by 6 bases and J by 5 bases, leaving 19 bases between them. Germline CDR1 and CDR2: DFQATT and SNEGSKA (reference sequence). The CDR3 consists of 14 residues. This CDR3 reads CSAPRRQGRTEAFF. The CDR3 bases are TGCAGTGCCCCTAGACGGCAGGGACGGACTGAAGCTTTCTTT.

In its sample, this clonotype was seen once. A single base separates this from a much larger clone, so it may be a read error. The chain uses TRBV4-1 and TRBJ2-7; TRBD1 or TRBD2 may be the D gene (5 bases each). Per the germline V gene, CDR1 is MGHRA and CDR2 is YSYEKL. The CDR3 consists of 15 residues. In nucleotides, the CDR3 is TGCGCCAGCAGCCAAAGCCGGGACGGGTCTTACGAGCGGTACTTC. Translated: CASSQSRDGSYERYF.

This clonotype was recorded many times. The V call is TRBV10-2, the J call TRBJ2-7, with TRBD1 identical over 8 bases. The V and J ends lost 7 bases and 3 bases, in that order; junction bases with no gene match: 8. CDR1 and CDR2 (germline): WSHSY, SAAADI. The CDR3 runs to 14 residues. The CDR3 sequence is CASTGGFGGYEQYF. CDR3 coding DNA: TGCGCCAGCACAGGGGGCTTCGGAGGCTACGAGCAGTACTTC.

This clonotype was found many times. The chain joins TRBV20-1 to TRBJ2-3; TRBD2 matches 10 bases. The CDR3 has 17 amino acids. Per germline, CDR1 DFQATT and CDR2 SNEGSKA (reference sequence). With V trimmed by 3 bases and J by 3 bases, 12 bases remained unmatched. CDR3 sequence: CSASGLIASGGTDTQYF. The CDR3 coding sequence is TGCAGTGCTAGCGGACTTATAGCTAGCGGGGGTACAGATACGCAGTATTTT.

This clonotype has a count of ten or more. The gene calls are TRBV14 and TRBJ1-2; D is possibly TRBD1 (5 bases). The CDR3 is 13 residues long. Germline lookup yields CDR1 SGHDN and CDR2 FVKESK. V was cut by 2 bases and J by 5 bases, with 9 bases left in between. CDR3 nucleotide sequence: TGTGCCAGCAGCCAATCTTGGGGGTATGGCTACACCTTC. Protein: CASSQSWGYGYTF.

This clonotype was detected many times. V gene TRBV12-3 or TRBV12-4 combines with J gene TRBJ1-1; perhaps TRBD1 as D (6 bases). V lost 6 bases to trimming and J lost 1 base, with 15 bases between them. The CDR3 contains 15 residues. CDR3 in DNA: TGTGCCAGCAGCCCTAACACAGGGTCGAACACTGAAGCTTTCTTT. This translates into CASSPNTGSNTEAFF.

This clonotype was observed at least ten times. This sequence joins TRBV6-2 or TRBV6-3 and TRBJ2-5, with D possibly being TRBD2 (5 bases). Germline lookup yields CDR1 MNHEY and CDR2 SVGEGT. The CDR3 runs to 15 residues. The germline V and J ends were trimmed by 7 bases and 3 bases, with 18 bases remaining between them. This CDR3 is CASTPVSAGEETQYF. DNA of the CDR3: TGTGCCAGCACCCCAGTTTCAGCCGGGGAAGAGACCCAGTACTTC.

This clonotype was found many times. This chain joins TRBV12-3 or TRBV12-4 and TRBJ1-1; D perhaps matches TRBD1 (5 bases). The ends were cut back, 7 bases at V and 5 bases at J, with 17 bases in the middle. This CDR3 region has 14 residues. This chain's CDR3 is CASIRNGGGTEAFF. DNA for the CDR3: TGTGCCAGCATTCGAAACGGGGGAGGAACTGAAGCTTTCTTT.

This clonotype was seen many times. V and J are TRBV3-1 and TRBJ1-3; no clear D. This CDR3 has 16 residues. Trimming stripped 2 bases from V and 2 bases from J, with 13 bases between. Germline values: CDR1 LGHDT, CDR2 YNNKEL (reference sequence). The CDR3 here is CASSQSQPGPGNTIYF. CDR3 sequence (DNA): TGTGCCAGCAGCCAAAGCCAACCAGGACCTGGAAACACCATATATTTT.

This clonotype was seen at least ten times. The V call is TRBV12-3 or TRBV12-4, the J call TRBJ2-4; 13 nucleotides line up with TRBD2. Losses at the gene ends were 11 bases for V and 8 bases for J; bases not matched to a gene: 9. CDR3 size: 14 residues. The DNA for the CDR3 is TGTGCCTCCAGGACTAGCGGGGGTAGCGACATTCAGTACTTC. It specifies CASRTSGGSDIQYF.

This clonotype has ten or more counts. This chain's CDR3 is CASSDQGDTQYF. DNA for the CDR3: TGTGCCAGCTCAGACCAGGGGGATACGCAGTATTTT. The chain uses TRBV6-6 and TRBJ2-3, with TRBD1 as a possible D gene (6 bases). The CDR3 runs 12 residues. Trimming left V 8 bases short and J 6 bases short, with 12 bases between. Germline V lookup: CDR1 MNHNY, CDR2 SVGAGI (reference sequence).

This clonotype came up many times. The rearrangement links TRBV20-1 to TRBJ2-7; the match to TRBD1 covers 10 bases. The CDR3 consists of 14 residues. CDR1 and CDR2 from the germline V gene are DFQATT and SNEGSKA (reference sequence). J gave up 4 bases and V 4 bases, and 7 bases lay outside the gene matches. CDR3 DNA sequence: TGCAGTGCTACTCCCGGGACAGGGGCTTACGAGCAGTACGTC. It translates to CSATPGTGAYEQYV.

The table lists this clonotype with many counts. The rearrangement links TRBV6-5 to TRBJ2-3, with TRBD2 identical over 14 bases. The ends lost 2 bases at V and 5 bases at J; junction bases unmatched: 0. There are 15 residues in the CDR3. Per germline, CDR1 MNHEY and CDR2 SVGAGI. The CDR3: CASSYGLAGGDTQYF. The CDR3 DNA sequence: TGTGCCAGCAGTTACGGACTAGCGGGGGGAGATACGCAGTATTTT.

In this sample, this clonotype turned up many times. This chain uses TRBV6-6 with TRBJ2-3; D call uncertain. CDR3 length: 13 residues. Germline CDR1 reads MNHNY; CDR2 reads SVGAGI (reference sequence). V dropped 4 bases and J dropped 4 bases, with 9 bases sitting between them. In nucleotides, the CDR3 is TGTGCCAGCAGTTTTCGTAGCCCAGATACGCAGTATTTT. It codes for CASSFRSPDTQYF.

This chain uses TRBV11-2 with TRBJ1-1; a possible D gene is TRBD1 (6 bases). V dropped 2 bases and J dropped 3 bases, with 10 bases sitting between them. This CDR3 contains 14 residues. CDR1 is SGHAT, CDR2 FQNNGV, per germline. CDR3: CASSLTPGDTEAFF. The CDR3, as DNA: TGTGCCAGCAGCTTAACCCCAGGGGACACTGAAGCTTTCTTT.

V usage is TRBV6-5 and J usage is TRBJ2-1; the D is unclear. V lost 5 bases to trimming and J lost 4 bases, with 9 bases between them. Germline V gene data show CDR1 as MNHEY and CDR2 as SVGAGI. The CDR3 has 13 residues. As DNA, the CDR3 is TGTGCCAGCAGTACACCGGGTTACAATGAGCAGTTCTTC. Translation gives CASSTPGYNEQFF.

This clonotype came up many times. The rearrangement joins TRBV5-1 to TRBJ2-1; possibly TRBD2 for D (6 bases). Germline assignment: CDR1 SGHRS and CDR2 YFSETQ. V gave up 3 bases and J gave up 4 bases, with 17 bases separating them. This CDR3 is 16 amino acids long. The CDR3 nucleotides are TGCGCCAGCAGCTGGGCGGAGGGGATGAAATACAATGAGCAGTTCTTC. Translated, it gives CASSWAEGMKYNEQFF.

This clonotype was counted many times. The CDR3 loop reads CSAPAAEGFSYEQYV. The DNA for the CDR3 is TGCAGTGCTCCGGCTGCCGAGGGATTCTCCTACGAGCAGTACGTC. The chain employs TRBV20-1 and TRBJ2-7, with TRBD2 as a possible D gene (5 bases). Germline V gene sequence: CDR1 DFQATT, CDR2 SNEGSKA (reference sequence). The CDR3 runs 15 residues. Deletions cut 5 bases from V and 0 bases from J, with 17 bases between.

This clonotype showed up many times. This chain connects TRBV5-4 to TRBJ2-3; either TRBD1 or TRBD2 may fit D (5 bases each). V was clipped by 4 bases and J by 5 bases, with 14 bases between them. CDR3 length equals 14 residues. Germline CDR1 is SGHNT and CDR2 is YYREEE (reference sequence). CDR3 in amino acids: CASSPLRGEDTQYF. CDR3 bases: TGTGCCAGCAGCCCTCTGAGGGGTGAAGATACGCAGTATTTT.

On this clonotype: One end of the junction is discordant with germline, which a read error may explain. V gene TRBV3-1 combines with J gene TRBJ2-2; D may be TRBD2 (6 bases). The CDR3 consists of 18 residues. Germline assignment: CDR1 LGHDT and CDR2 YNNKEL (reference sequence). The CDR3 DNA follows: TGTACCAGCAGTTTAGGTGGAGGGTCCGTTCTGATCACCGGGGAGCTGTTTTTT. Translated, it gives CTSSLGGGSVLITGELFF.

This clonotype has ten or more counts. CDR3 region: CASSYVGGTQYF. DNA for the CDR3: TGTGCCAGCAGTTATGTCGGGGGGACCCAGTACTTC. The chain joins TRBV6-2 or TRBV6-3 to TRBJ2-5; the D gene is possibly TRBD2 (6 bases). The germline V gene encodes CDR1 MNHEY and CDR2 SVGEGT. The CDR3 has 12 residues. Trimming took off 3 bases at V and 7 bases at J, with 9 bases between the two ends.